The TCR beta chain under discussion was sequenced for a study of T cell responses to AZD1222 COVID-19 vaccine (dated by TCRdb to the early 2020s). Regarding the complete study: AZD1222 recipients with second doses at about 4 weeks or about 12 weeks were pooled, because spike-specific TCR depth and breadth did not differ between schedules. A total of more than 230 trial participants underwent TCR sequencing, of whom nearly 210 received two doses of AZD1222 and some 26 received two doses of the MenACWY control vaccine. Trial participants were enrolled by age into 18-55, 56-69 and 70-plus year subgroups, with 148, 28 and 57 TCR-sequenced participants respectively. Overall study outcomes, separate from this receptor: Vaccine-associated CD4 TCRs spanned the whole spike protein, with dominant responses in regions 160-218 and 743-854. In the small 56-69-year group, the increase in depth fell short of significance, most likely because of low power. Spike-specific TCR breadth and depth rose significantly after two AZD1222 doses compared with day 0 and with MenACWY recipients. Reportedly, almost half of the unique spike-specific TCRs recognized epitopes lying outside the regions that are mutated in the B.1.351 and B.1.1.7 variants. Because no day 14 peak-response samples were available, repertoires were characterized only after the peak T cell response. Conclusions about previously exposed vaccinees are limited because only five to seven AZD1222 recipients were SARS-CoV-2 seropositive at baseline. Most participants were white British and females outnumbered males, and the authors suggested that clonal diversity may have been underestimated.

The CDR3 regions of human TCRbeta chains were subjected to immunosequencing. The paper's data handling went like this. TCRs in the repertoires were matched against a reference library of SARS-CoV-2-specific TCRs that had been generated with the MIRA antigen-specificity platform. Breadth meant the fraction of unique TCRs that were SARS-CoV-2-associated, whereas depth meant the fraction of total T cells that were SARS-CoV-2-associated. Using the MIRA data, each spike-specific TCR was mapped to the spike region that the TCR reacts to and placed in a CD4 or CD8 class. Log10-transformed breadth and depth values were compared by one-way ANOVA with Sidak's multiple comparisons tests. TCRdb limited this immuneACCESS table to in-frame rearrangements with V and J called. A share of clones is missing; checked studies link under half to unresolved V genes, and the rest is unexplained. V and J calls and clone size are copied from that table; D and trimming were computed from the DNA. Counted in this sample were roughly 170,000 clones; approximately 86% of them appeared once. Of the sample, roughly 0.5% is held by the ten largest clones.

There are 17 amino acids in the CDR3, from cysteine to phenylalanine inclusive. The entry retains the CDR3 DNA only, 51 bases that are in frame from base 1. V is pruned by 1 base and J by 6 bases, leaving 9 bases of the junction without a gene match. From the germline V gene (reference sequence), CDR1 is LNHNV and CDR2 is YYDKDF. This clone showed up just once. The antigen it binds to is not known. Base-call qualities are not available, and no considerably larger clone is one nucleotide away. This specimen's time point label, interpreted: baseline before first vaccination. Samples from vaccinated people were obtained from the UK trials COV001 and COV002, which included a single-blind randomized controlled phase 2/3 trial of AZD1222 (ChAdOx1 nCoV-19) in healthy adults. Trial participant PBMC samples were collected at day 0 and day 28 after the second dose for TCRbeta chain sequencing.

This specimen consisted of peripheral blood, obtained on day 0 of AZD1222 vaccination. The receptor chain draws on TRBV15 and TRBJ1-6; 7 bases in the middle match TRBD1. This TCR was recovered from an adult in good health. The DNA is TGTGCCACCAGCAGAGGTGGGACAGTGGTTGCTAATTCACCCCTCCACTTT. It translates as CATSRGGTVVANSPLHF.